A selection of T cell receptor beta chains follows, all from one sample in a study of CXCR3-negative and CXCR3-positive naive CD8 T cells. TCRdb re-called the 5' RACE reads, yielding one record per CDR3 amino acid sequence without DNA. This repertoire comprises some 28,000 distinct CDR3 sequences; its ten largest clones make up roughly 10%. The sequenced sample was memory CD8+ T cells from blood. Source of these receptors: a human donor in good health. Some clones in this sample may be carry-over from other donors' samples. Each CDR3 is given with its conserved first and last residue. Size is omitted from some rows. Given values are once, few, many or a class for expanded clones.

13 | TRBJ2-7 | TRBV7-2 | . | CASSPSAGIEQYF
13 | TRBJ2-7 | TRBV29-1 | . | CSALGTGLYEQYF
15 | TRBJ2-3 | TRBV29-1 | . | CSVDQAGQGADTQYF
16 | TRBJ1-5 | TRBV2 | . | CASTDPDSHSNQPQHF
14 | TRBJ1-4 | TRBV7-9 | . | CASSLLGAGEKLFF
14 | TRBJ1-6 | TRBV6-2/TRBV6-3 | . | CASSYGQDHSPLHF
15 | TRBJ2-1 | TRBV4-1 | large | CASSQIIRTHNEQFF
15 | TRBJ2-2 | TRBV10-3 | medium-sized | CAISGQGGSTGELFF
18 | TRBJ2-2 | TRBV4-2 | . | CASSPPETSGGYTVELFF
15 | TRBJ2-7 | TRBV4-3 | . | CASSHLSGDSYEQYF
15 | TRBJ2-7 | TRBV6-4 | . | CASSDWTSGGGEQYF
15 | TRBJ2-5 | TRBV4-3 | . | CASSQDRSSQETQYF
16 | TRBJ2-5 | TRBV4-3 | . | CASSQDGTSFGETQYF
13 | TRBJ1-1 | TRBV29-1 | . | CSGRAHGPTEAFF
15 | TRBJ1-5 | TRBV27 | . | CASSFQGSGIQPQHF
16 | TRBJ1-1 | TRBV9 | . | CASSDDPKTGFSGAFF